The clone carrying this T cell receptor (beta chain) showed up just once. The data stem from a study of blood T cell repertoires in COVID-19. Study overall: The analysed material was cDNA or gDNA that came from T cells, B-cell-depleted T cells, or PBMCs.

Germline CDR1 and CDR2: SGHVS and FQNEAQ. The V end lost 5 bases, the J end lost 8 bases, and 16 bases lay between the germline ends. CDR3 length equals 13 residues. The assay was immunoSEQ multiplex PCR, and TCRdb's table has in-frame clones only and misses some. The table records roughly 15,000 clones, almost 85% of them present only once. The TCR comes from a woman between 65 and 79 years old with active COVID-19. Sequenced input: peripheral blood. The V call is TRBV7-8, the J call TRBJ2-7, with D tentatively TRBD2 (5 bases). The CDR3 loop is CASSQRTDSQQYF. The CDR3, as DNA: TGTGCCAGCAGCCAAAGGACTGATTCTCAGCAGTACTTC.